This TCR beta chain was documented in a study of CD8+ T cells in alopecia areata. Scientists pooled cutaneous lymph node cells and sorted them on CD4, CD8alpha, NKG2D, NKG2ACE and other markers. cDNA serving as the sequencing template came from extracted, reverse transcribed RNA. Clones were read by immunoSEQ multiplex PCR, and TCRdb kept only the in-frame ones, dropping some. The sample shows 200,000 to 300,000 clones, none of them appearing just once. The J segment lost 2 bases and the V segment lost 2 bases, leaving 0 bases of the junction unmatched. Germline assignment: CDR1 FNHDT and CDR2 SITEND (reference sequence). The length of the CDR3 is 15 residues. On this clone: Germline and genes: mouse. The CDR3 end is not reached by the read, which stops 4 residues before it; the germline J gene fills it in. In the same sample, other DNA sequences code for this CDR3.

The gene calls are TRBV19 and TRBJ2-2; 10 bases line up with TRBD2. This sequence was found in a C3H/HeJ mouse with alopecia areata. MHC haplotype here: H2-k. The sequenced sample consisted of CD4+ T cells sorted from a lymph node. Here the CDR3 reads CASSIWGGNTGQLYF. CDR3 bases read: TGTGCCAGCAGTATCTGGGGGGGCAACACCGGG.